The 13 T cell receptor beta chains given below trace back to one sample, sequenced in a study of blood T cell repertoires in COVID-19. Here immunoSEQ multiplex PCR was the method, and the copy in TCRdb shows in-frame clones only, minus some. The sample holds 160,000 or so clones, 83% seen once. The specimen was peripheral blood. These receptors were taken from a human donor in a cohort sampled during active COVID-19.

V is TRBV3-1 (or the pseudogene TRBV3-2) and J is TRBJ1-3, with 12 bases that match TRBD1. The CDR3 runs 19 residues. The germline gives CDR1 LGHDT, CDR2 YNNKEL (reference sequence). J lost 3 bases, V lost 1 base, and 10 bases had no gene match. The DNA of the CDR3 is TGTGCCAGCAGCCAAGGCGCCGGGACAGGGGGCAGAGGTGGAAACACCATATATTTT. The encoded protein is CASSQGAGTGGRGGNTIYF.

The chain couples TRBV5-1 to TRBJ2-2, with D tentatively TRBD2 (5 bases). V gave up 3 bases and J gave up 4 bases, with 10 bases separating them. The CDR3 spans 14 residues. Germline lookup yields CDR1 SGHRS and CDR2 YFSETQ. The CDR3 is CASSSAGPTGELFF. The CDR3 DNA sequence: TGCGCCAGCAGCTCGGCGGGTCCCACCGGGGAGCTGTTTTTT.

The chain uses TRBV5-1 and TRBJ1-6; 7 nucleotides agree with TRBD1. Germline V gene sequence: CDR1 SGHRS, CDR2 YFSETQ. V was pared by 4 bases and J by 5 bases, with 6 bases of the junction left unmatched. This CDR3 is 15 amino acids long. CDR3 sequence reads: CASSREGQNNSPLHF. CDR3 coding DNA: TGCGCCAGCAGCAGAGAGGGACAGAATAATTCACCCCTCCACTTT. The whole variable domain, filled in from reference TRBV5-1 and TRBJ1-6, reads KAGVTQTPRYLIKTRGQQVTLSCSPISGHRSVSWYQQTPGQGLQFLFEYFSETQRNKGNFPGRFSGRQFSNSRSEMNVSTLELGDSALYLCASSREGQNNSPLHFGNGTRLTVT.

The chain combines TRBV27 with TRBJ2-7; TRBD1 matches at 9 bases. The V segment lost 5 bases and the J segment 2 bases; nucleotides outside the gene matches: 7. There are 15 residues in the CDR3. Germline CDR1 and CDR2: MNHEY and SMNVEV (reference sequence). The CDR3: CASSLRDRDPYEQYF. DNA for the CDR3: TGTGCCAGCAGTCTTCGGGACAGGGACCCCTACGAGCAGTACTTC.

The V and J genes are TRBV24-1 and TRBJ2-5; D is ambiguous. Per the germline V gene, CDR1 is KGHDR and CDR2 is SFDVKD. The V end lost 4 bases, the J end lost 5 bases, and 13 bases lay between the germline ends. The CDR3 runs 14 residues. The CDR3, as DNA: TGTGCCACCAGTGACCGCAGGATTGGGGAGACCCAGTACTTC. Translation gives CATSDRRIGETQYF.

The CDR3 is CAISDLAGRRSTDTQYF. CDR3 in DNA: TGTGCCATCAGTGATTTAGCGGGCCGGAGAAGCACAGATACGCAGTATTTT. The chain has TRBV10-3 and TRBJ2-3, with TRBD2 identical over 7 bases. The germline CDR1 and CDR2 sequences are ENHRY and SYGVKD. Unmatched junction bases numbered 9, after V lost 3 bases and J lost 0 bases. This CDR3 contains 17 residues.

The rearrangement uses TRBV24-1 and TRBJ2-5; TRBD1 aligns across 9 bases. The ends lost 4 bases at V and 2 bases at J; junction bases unmatched: 4. This CDR3 contains 15 residues. Germline V lookup: CDR1 KGHDR, CDR2 SFDVKD. DNA for the CDR3: TGTGCCACCAGTGAGAATGGACAGGGGCAAGAGACCCAGTACTTC. This translates into CATSENGQGQETQYF.

V gene TRBV21-1 combines with J gene TRBJ1-1; the DNA was not compared with TRBD1, the D call given in the table. TRBV21-1 is tagged as a pseudogene. This CDR3 comprises 17 residues. The CDR3 bases are TGTGCCAGCAGCAAAGATGATGAGGGGGTCCCGAACACTGAAGCTTTCTTT. Translating gives CASSKDDEGVPNTEAFF.

The J gene is TRBJ2-7, the V gene TRBV19; 8 nucleotides line up with TRBD2. The CDR3 has 14 amino acids. Germline V gene data show CDR1 as LNHDA and CDR2 as SQIVND (reference sequence). Unmatched junction bases numbered 5, after V lost 5 bases and J lost 2 bases. The CDR3 DNA reads as TGTGCCAGTAGTGCCCAACTAGCGGCCTACGAGCAGTACTTC. Translated, it gives CASSAQLAAYEQYF.

This clone has only one observation. The sample holds other DNA sequences that translate to the same CDR3. The chain joins TRBV19 to TRBJ2-3; 12 nucleotides align to TRBD2. CDR1 LNHDA and CDR2 SQIVND come from the germline V gene (reference sequence). V lost 5 bases and J lost 4; bases outside the gene matches: 7. There are 16 residues in the CDR3. The CDR3 region is CASSFGLAGTSDTQYF. DNA of the CDR3: TGTGCCAGTAGTTTCGGACTAGCGGGGACCTCAGATACGCAGTATTTT.

V usage is TRBV10-3 and J usage is TRBJ2-7; no reliable D call. The CDR3 has 13 amino acids. Per the germline V gene, CDR1 is ENHRY and CDR2 is SYGVKD. V was clipped by 6 bases and J by 3 bases, with 12 bases between them. CDR3 DNA sequence: TGTGCCATCAGGTCGCAGGCAGACTACGAGCAGTACTTC. Translating it yields CAIRSQADYEQYF.

V gene TRBV4-2 combines with J gene TRBJ1-4; TRBD1 aligns across 7 bases. The CDR3 totals 16 residues. The trim removed 2 bases at V and 6 bases at J, leaving 9 bases unmatched. The germline V gene encodes CDR1 LGHNA and CDR2 YNFKEQ. CDR3 in amino acids: CASSQPKTGLHEKLFF. The CDR3 region has the DNA TGTGCCAGCAGCCAACCCAAGACAGGGCTACATGAAAAACTGTTTTTT.

The V gene is TRBV6-4, the J gene TRBJ2-3; 8 bases are a match to TRBD2. V lost 4 bases, J lost 2 bases, and 5 bases stayed unmatched. Germline V CDR1 and CDR2: MRHNA, SNTAGT. This CDR3 is built from 15 residues. The CDR3 DNA follows: TGTGCCAGCAGTGCCTCAGCGGGGGACACAGATACGCAGTATTTT. It codes for CASSASAGDTDTQYF.